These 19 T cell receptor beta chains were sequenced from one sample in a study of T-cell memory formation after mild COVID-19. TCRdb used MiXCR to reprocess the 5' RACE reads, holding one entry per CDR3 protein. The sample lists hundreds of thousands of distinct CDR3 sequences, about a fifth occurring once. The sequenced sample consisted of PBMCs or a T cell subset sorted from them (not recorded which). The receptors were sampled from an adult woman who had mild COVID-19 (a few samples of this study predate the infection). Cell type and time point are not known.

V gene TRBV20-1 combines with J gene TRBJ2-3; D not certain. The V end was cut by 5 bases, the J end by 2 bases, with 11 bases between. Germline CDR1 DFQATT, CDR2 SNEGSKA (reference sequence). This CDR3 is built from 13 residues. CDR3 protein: CSASSSDTDTQYF. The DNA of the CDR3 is TGCAGTGCTTCCTCTTCTGACACAGATACGCAGTATTTT.

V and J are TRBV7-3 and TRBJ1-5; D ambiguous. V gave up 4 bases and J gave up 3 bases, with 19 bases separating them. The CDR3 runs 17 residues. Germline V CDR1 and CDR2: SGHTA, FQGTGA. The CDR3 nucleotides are TGTGCCAGCAGCTCGCCTGTCTTCGGGATCGACAATCAGCCCCAGCATTTT. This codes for CASSSPVFGIDNQPQHF.

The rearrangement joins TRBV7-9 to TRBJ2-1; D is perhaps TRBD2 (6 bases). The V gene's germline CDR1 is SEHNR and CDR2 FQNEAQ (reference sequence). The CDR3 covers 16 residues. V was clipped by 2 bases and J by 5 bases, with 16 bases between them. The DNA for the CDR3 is TGTGCCAGCAGCTTAATTGTTAGCGGACGAAACAATGAGCAGTTCTTC. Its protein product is CASSLIVSGRNNEQFF.

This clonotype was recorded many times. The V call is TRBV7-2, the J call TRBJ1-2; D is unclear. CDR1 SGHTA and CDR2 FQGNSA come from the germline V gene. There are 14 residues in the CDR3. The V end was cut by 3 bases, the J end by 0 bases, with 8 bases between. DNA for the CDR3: TGTGCCAGCAGCTTGTACATATCTAACTATGGCTACACCTTC. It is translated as CASSLYISNYGYTF.

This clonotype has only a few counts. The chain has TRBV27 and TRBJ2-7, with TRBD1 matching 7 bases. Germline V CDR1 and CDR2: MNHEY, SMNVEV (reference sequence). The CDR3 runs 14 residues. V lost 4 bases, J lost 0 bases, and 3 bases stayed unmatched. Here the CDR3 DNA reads TGTGCCAGCAGTTGGTCAGGGGGCTCCTACGAGCAGTACTTC. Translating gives CASSWSGGSYEQYF.

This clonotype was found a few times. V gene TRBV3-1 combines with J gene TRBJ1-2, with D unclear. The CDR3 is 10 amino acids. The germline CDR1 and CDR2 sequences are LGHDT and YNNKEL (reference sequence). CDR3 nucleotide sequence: TGTGCTCGGCGTCCTGTGGGCTACACCTTC. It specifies CARRPVGYTF. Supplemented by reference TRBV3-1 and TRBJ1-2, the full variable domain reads DTAVSQTPKYLVTQMGNDKSIKCEQNLGHDTMYWYKQDSKKFLKIMFSYNNKELIINETVPNRFSPKSPDKAHLNLHINSLELGDSAVYFCARRPVGYTFGSGTRLTVV.

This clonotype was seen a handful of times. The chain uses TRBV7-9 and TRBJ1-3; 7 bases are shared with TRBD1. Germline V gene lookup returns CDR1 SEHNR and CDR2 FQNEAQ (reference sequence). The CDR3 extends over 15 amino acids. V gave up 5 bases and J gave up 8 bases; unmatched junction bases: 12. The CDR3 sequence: CASSLPEEGADTIYF. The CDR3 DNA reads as TGTGCCAGCAGCCTCCCAGAAGAGGGGGCAGACACCATATATTTT.

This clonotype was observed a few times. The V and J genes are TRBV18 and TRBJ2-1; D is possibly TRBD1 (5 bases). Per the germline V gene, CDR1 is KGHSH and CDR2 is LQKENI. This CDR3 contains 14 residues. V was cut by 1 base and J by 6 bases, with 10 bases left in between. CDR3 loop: CASSPQAGPNEQFF. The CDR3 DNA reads TGTGCCAGCTCACCACAGGCAGGGCCCAATGAGCAGTTCTTC.

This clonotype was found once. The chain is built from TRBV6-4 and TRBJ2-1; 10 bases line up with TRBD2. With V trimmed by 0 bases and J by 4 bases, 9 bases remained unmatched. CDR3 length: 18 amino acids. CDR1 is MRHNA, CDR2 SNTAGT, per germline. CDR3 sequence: CASSDSAGGPTVYNEQFF. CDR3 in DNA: TGTGCCAGCAGTGACTCAGCGGGAGGGCCGACCGTATACAATGAGCAGTTCTTC.

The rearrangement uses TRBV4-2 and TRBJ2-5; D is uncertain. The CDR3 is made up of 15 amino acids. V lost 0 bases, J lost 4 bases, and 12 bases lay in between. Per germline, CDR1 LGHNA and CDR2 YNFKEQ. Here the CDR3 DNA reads TGTGCCAGCAGCCAAGATATGATGGGTCGAGAGACCCAGTACTTC. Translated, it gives CASSQDMMGRETQYF.

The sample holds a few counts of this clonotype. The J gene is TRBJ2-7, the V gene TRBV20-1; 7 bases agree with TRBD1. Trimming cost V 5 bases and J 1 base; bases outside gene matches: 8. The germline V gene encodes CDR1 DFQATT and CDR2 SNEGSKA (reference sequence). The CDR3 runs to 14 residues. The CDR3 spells CSAPDRQGSYEQYF. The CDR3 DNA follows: TGCAGTGCTCCAGACCGACAGGGATCCTACGAGCAGTACTTC.

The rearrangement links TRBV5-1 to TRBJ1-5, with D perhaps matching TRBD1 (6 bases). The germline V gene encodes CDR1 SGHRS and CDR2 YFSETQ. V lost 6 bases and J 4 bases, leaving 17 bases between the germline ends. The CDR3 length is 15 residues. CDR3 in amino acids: CASKLSPDRNQPQHF. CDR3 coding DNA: TGCGCCAGCAAGTTATCCCCGGACAGAAATCAGCCCCAGCATTTT.

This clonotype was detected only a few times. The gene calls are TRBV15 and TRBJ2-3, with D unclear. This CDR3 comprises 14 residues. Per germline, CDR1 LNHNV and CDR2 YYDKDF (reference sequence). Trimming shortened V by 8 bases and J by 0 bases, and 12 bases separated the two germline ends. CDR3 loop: CATCRMRSTDTQYF. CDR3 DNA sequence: TGTGCCACCTGCCGAATGCGGAGCACAGATACGCAGTATTTT. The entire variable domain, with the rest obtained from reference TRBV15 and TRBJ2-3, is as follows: DAMVIQNPRYQVTQFGKPVTLSCSQTLNHNVMYWYQQKSSQAPKLLFHYYDKDFNNEADTPDNFQSRRPNTSFCFLDIRSPGLGDTAMYLCATCRMRSTDTQYFGPGTRLTVL.

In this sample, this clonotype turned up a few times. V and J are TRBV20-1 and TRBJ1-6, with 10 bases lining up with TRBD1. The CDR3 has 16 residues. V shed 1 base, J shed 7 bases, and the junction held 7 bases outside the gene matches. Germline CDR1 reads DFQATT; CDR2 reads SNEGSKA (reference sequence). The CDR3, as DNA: TGCAGTGCTAGAGTAGGGTGGGGACAGGGGAATTCACCCCTCCACTTT. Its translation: CSARVGWGQGNSPLHF.

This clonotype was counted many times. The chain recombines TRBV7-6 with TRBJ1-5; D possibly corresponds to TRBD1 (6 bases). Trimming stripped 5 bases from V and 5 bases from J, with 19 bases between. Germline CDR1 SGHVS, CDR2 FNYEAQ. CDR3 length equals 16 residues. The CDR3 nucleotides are TGTGCCAGCAGCCCCAGCACGGGGGGCATGGATCAGCCCCAGCATTTT. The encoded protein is CASSPSTGGMDQPQHF.

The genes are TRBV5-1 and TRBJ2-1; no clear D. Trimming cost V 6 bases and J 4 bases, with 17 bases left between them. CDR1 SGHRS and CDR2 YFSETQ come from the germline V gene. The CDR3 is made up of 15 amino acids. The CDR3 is CASKIEASPYNEQFF. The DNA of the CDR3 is TGCGCCAGCAAAATTGAGGCCTCACCTTACAATGAGCAGTTCTTC. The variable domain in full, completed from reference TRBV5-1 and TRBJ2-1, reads KAGVTQTPRYLIKTRGQQVTLSCSPISGHRSVSWYQQTPGQGLQFLFEYFSETQRNKGNFPGRFSGRQFSNSRSEMNVSTLELGDSALYLCASKIEASPYNEQFFGPGTRLTVL.

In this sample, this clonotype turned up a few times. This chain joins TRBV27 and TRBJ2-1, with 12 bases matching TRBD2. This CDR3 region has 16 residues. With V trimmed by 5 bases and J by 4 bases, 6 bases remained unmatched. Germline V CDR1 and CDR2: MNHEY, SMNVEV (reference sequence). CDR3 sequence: CASSPWTSGAYNEQFF. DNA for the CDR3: TGTGCCAGCAGTCCATGGACTAGCGGGGCGTACAATGAGCAGTTCTTC.

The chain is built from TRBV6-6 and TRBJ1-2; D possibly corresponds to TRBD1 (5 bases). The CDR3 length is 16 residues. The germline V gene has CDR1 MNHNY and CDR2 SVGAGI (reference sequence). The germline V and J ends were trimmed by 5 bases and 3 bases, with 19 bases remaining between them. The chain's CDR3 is CASSLTTATKYYGYTF. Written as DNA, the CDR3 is TGTGCCAGCAGTCTGACGACAGCCACTAAATACTATGGCTACACCTTC.

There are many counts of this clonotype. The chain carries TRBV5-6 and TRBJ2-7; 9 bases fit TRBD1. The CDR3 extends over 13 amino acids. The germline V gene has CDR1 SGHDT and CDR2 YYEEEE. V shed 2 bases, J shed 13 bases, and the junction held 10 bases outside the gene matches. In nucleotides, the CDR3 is TGTGCCAGCAGCTTAGAGCCGGGACAGGGCTCCTACTTC. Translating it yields CASSLEPGQGSYF.